The present entry profiles one T cell receptor (beta chain) with its context. The germline CDR1 and CDR2 sequences are MNHEY and SVGAGI. Unmatched junction bases numbered 5, after V lost 6 bases and J lost 7 bases. This CDR3 spans 15 amino acids. cDNA synthesis used the whole RNA isolate, giving expressed TCRB sequences. Using immunoSEQ multiplex PCR, the repertoire was profiled, and TCRdb retains in-frame clones only, with some absent. The sample holds about half a million clones, around 28% seen once. The data stem from a study of beta chain features in type 1 diabetes. Specimen: naive CD4+ T cells from blood. The sequence was obtained from a man aged 18 to 30 in good health. The chain joins TRBV6-5 to TRBJ2-1, with 14 bases lining up with TRBD2. In DNA, the CDR3 is TGTGCCAGCAGCAGACTAGCGGGAGGGCAAAATGAGCAGTTCTTC. It specifies CASSRLAGGQNEQFF.